This TCR beta chain originates from a study of OX40 agonist ivuxolimab in advanced cancers. Overall study: Mean age approximately 66 years, range about 20 to 79; nearly 85% male.

About this clone itself: What it recognizes is unknown.

Autoimmune disease history or systemic immunosuppression was exclusionary. General observations from the study: Expanded clones tended on average to be more numerous among CD8+ T cells than CD4+. Patients with a partial response at 0.1-3.0 mg/kg had among the lowest clonal expansion.

V gave up 4 bases and J gave up 4 bases, with 10 bases separating them. Germline V gives CDR1 SGHDN, CDR2 FVKESK. This CDR3 has 13 amino acids. The assay was immunoSEQ multiplex PCR, and TCRdb's table has in-frame clones only and misses some. The sample contains roughly 82,000 clones, approximately 82% of which appear only once. This chain joins TRBV14 and TRBJ1-1, with unresolved D. The sequences come from CD4+ or CD8+ T cells sorted from blood, collected in a trial of the OX40 agonist ivuxolimab. The source of this sequence is an adult with an advanced solid tumor such as melanoma, head and neck, liver or kidney cancer. CDR3 nucleotide sequence: TGTGCCAGCAGCCTCCTAGACCGCACTGAAGCTTTCTTT. It encodes CASSLLDRTEAFF.